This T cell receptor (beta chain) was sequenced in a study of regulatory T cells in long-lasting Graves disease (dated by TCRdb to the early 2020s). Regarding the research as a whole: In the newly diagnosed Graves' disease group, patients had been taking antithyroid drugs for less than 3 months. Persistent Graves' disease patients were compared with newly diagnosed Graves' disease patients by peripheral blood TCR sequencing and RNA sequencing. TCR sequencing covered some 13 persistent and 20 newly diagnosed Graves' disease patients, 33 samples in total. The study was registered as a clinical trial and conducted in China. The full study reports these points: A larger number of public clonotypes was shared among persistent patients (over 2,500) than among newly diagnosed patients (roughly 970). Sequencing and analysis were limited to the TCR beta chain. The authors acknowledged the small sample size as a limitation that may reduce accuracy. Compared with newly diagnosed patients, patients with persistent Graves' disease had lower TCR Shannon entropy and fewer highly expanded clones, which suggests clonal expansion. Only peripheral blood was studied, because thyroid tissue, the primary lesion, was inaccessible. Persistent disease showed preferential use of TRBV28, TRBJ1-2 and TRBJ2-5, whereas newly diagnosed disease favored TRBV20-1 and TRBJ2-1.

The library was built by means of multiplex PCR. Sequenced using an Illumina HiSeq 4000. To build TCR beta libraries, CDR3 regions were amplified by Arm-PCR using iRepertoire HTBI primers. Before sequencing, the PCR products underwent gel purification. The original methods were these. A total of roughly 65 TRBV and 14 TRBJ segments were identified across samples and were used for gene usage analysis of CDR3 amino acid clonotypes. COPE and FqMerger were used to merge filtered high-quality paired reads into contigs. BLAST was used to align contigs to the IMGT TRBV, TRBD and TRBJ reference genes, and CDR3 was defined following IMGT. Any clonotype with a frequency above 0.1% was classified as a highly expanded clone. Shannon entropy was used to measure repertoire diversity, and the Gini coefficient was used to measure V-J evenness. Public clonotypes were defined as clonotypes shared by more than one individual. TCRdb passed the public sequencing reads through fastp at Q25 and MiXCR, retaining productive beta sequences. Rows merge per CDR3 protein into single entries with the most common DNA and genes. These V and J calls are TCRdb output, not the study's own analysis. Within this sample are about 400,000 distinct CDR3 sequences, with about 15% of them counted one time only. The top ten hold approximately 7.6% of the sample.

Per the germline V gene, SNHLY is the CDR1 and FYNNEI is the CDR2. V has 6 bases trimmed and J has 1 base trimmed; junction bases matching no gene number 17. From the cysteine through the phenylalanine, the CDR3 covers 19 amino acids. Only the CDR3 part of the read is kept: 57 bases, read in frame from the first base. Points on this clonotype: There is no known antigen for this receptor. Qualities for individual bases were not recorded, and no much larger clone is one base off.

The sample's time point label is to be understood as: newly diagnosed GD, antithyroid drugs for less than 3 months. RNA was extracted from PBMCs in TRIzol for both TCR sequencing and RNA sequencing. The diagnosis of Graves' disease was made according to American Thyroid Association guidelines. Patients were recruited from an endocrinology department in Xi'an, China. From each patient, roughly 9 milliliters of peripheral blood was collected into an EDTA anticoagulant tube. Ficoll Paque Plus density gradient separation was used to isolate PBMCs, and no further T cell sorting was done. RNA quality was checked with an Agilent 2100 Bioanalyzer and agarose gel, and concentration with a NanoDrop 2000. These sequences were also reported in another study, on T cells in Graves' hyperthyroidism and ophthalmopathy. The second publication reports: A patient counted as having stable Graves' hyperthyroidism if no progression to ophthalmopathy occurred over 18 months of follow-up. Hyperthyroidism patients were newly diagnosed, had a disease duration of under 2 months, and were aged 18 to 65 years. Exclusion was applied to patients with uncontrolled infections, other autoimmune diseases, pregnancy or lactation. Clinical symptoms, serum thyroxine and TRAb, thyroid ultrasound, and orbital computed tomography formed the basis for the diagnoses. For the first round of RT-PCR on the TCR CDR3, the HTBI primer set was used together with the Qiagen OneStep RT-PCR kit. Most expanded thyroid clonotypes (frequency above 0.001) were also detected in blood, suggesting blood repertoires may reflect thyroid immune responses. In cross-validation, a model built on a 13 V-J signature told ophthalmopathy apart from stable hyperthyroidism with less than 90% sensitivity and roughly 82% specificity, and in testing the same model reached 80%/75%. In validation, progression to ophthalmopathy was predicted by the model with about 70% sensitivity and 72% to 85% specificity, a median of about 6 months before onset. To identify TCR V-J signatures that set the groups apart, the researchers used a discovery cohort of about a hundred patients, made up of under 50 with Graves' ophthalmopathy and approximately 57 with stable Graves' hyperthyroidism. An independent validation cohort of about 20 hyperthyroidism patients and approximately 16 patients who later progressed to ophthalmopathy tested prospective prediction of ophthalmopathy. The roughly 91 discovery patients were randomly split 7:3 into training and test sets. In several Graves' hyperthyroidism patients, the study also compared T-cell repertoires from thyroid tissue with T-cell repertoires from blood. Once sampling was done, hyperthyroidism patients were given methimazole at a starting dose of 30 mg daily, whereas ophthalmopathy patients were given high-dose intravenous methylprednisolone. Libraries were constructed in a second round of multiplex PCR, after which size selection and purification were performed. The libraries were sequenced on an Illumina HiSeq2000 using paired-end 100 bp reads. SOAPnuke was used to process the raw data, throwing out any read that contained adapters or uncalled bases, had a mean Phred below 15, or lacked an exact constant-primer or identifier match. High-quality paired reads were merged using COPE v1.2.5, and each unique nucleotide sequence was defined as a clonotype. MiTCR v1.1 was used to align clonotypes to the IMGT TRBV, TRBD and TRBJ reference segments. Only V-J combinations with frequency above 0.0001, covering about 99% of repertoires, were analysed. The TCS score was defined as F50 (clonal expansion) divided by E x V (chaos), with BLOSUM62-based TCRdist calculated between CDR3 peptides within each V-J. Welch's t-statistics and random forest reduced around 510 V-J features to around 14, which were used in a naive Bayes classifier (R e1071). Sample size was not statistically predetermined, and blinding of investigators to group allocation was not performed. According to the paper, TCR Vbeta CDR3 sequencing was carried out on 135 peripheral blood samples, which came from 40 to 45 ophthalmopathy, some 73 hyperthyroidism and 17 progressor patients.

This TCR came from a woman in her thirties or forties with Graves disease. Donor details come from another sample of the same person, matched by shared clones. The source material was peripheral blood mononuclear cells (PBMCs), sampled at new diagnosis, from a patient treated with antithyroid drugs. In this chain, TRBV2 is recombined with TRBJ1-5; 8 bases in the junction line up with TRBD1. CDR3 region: CASSDPGQVMRGSNQPQHF. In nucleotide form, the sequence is TGTGCCAGCAGCGACCCGGGACAGGTTATGCGGGGAAGCAATCAGCCCCAGCATTTT.